These 14 T cell receptor beta chains were all obtained from the same sample, sequenced in a study of OX40 agonist ivuxolimab in advanced cancers. TCRdb's table, derived via immunoSEQ multiplex PCR, lists solely in-frame clones and lacks some. Of about 69,000 clones in the sample, nearly 90% were seen once. Sequenced here: CD4+ or CD8+ T cells sorted from blood, sampled in a trial of the OX40 agonist ivuxolimab. The receptor source for this set is an adult with an advanced solid tumor such as melanoma, head and neck, liver or kidney cancer.

The chain carries TRBV5-1 and TRBJ1-6; 10 bases map to TRBD1. Germline assignment: CDR1 SGHRS and CDR2 YFSETQ. V lost 4 bases, J lost 5 bases, and 6 bases stayed unmatched. This CDR3 has 16 residues. This CDR3 is CASSLPGTGDNSPLHF. CDR3 sequence (DNA): TGCGCCAGCAGCCTGCCCGGGACAGGGGATAATTCACCCCTCCACTTT.

This chain uses TRBV28 with TRBJ1-2; D remains ambiguous. The germline V gene encodes CDR1 MDHEN and CDR2 SYDVKM. V lost 5 bases and J 2 bases, leaving 15 bases between the germline ends. The CDR3 has 15 residues. The CDR3 spells CASSNLWTENYGYTF. CDR3 DNA sequence: TGTGCCAGCAGTAACCTCTGGACGGAAAACTATGGCTACACCTTC.

The V gene is TRBV27, the J gene TRBJ1-6; 7 bases line up with TRBD1. V dropped 3 bases and J dropped 7; count of bases not matched to a gene: 9. This CDR3 contains 16 residues. Germline CDR1 reads MNHEY; CDR2 reads SMNVEV (reference sequence). DNA of the CDR3: TGTGCCAGCAGTTTCCTGTCGGGACAGAGAAATTCACCCCTCCACTTT. It is translated as CASSFLSGQRNSPLHF.

This clone was detected a few times. The chain joins TRBV5-4 to TRBJ2-5; 9 bases match TRBD1. The V gene's germline CDR1 is SGHNT and CDR2 YYREEE (reference sequence). V shed 1 base and J 0 bases; nucleotides not matched to a gene: 4. CDR3 length: 16 amino acids. The CDR3 DNA reads TGTGCCAGCAGCTTGAGGGGACAGGGTGACCAAGAGACCCAGTACTTC. It yields the protein CASSLRGQGDQETQYF.

This clone was detected once. The chain is built from TRBV10-3 and TRBJ2-3; tentatively, D is TRBD2 (6 bases). Trimming shortened V by 2 bases and J by 1 base, and 10 bases separated the two germline ends. Germline V gives CDR1 ENHRY, CDR2 SYGVKD. CDR3 length: 15 residues. The CDR3 sequence: CAISEDGRGTDTQYF. CDR3 DNA: TGTGCCATCAGTGAGGACGGGAGAGGCACAGATACGCAGTATTTT.

This chain connects TRBV13 to TRBJ1-2, with D perhaps matching TRBD1 (5 bases). Looked up from germline, CDR1 is PRHDT and CDR2 is FYEKMQ (reference sequence). V lost 1 base to trimming and J lost 2 bases, with 11 bases between them. CDR3 length: 15 residues. The CDR3 loop reads CASSLVEGMNYGYTF. DNA for the CDR3: TGTGCCAGCAGCTTAGTAGAGGGGATGAACTATGGCTACACCTTC. The full variable domain, rest sourced from reference TRBV13 and TRBJ1-2, is AAGVIQSPRHLIKEKRETATLKCYPIPRHDTVYWYQQGPGQDPQFLISFYEKMQSDKGSIPDRFSAQQFSDYHSELNMSSLELGDSALYFCASSLVEGMNYGYTFGSGTRLTVV.

The chain links TRBV10-2 to TRBJ2-1, with D possibly TRBD1 on 5 matching bases. CDR1 and CDR2 from the germline V gene are WSHSY and SAAADI. The CDR3 is 12 residues long. Trimming shortened V by 7 bases and J by 5 bases, and 9 bases separated the two germline ends. The CDR3 nucleotides read TGCGCCAGCAATCCAGGGAACAATGAGCAGTTCTTC. Translated, it gives CASNPGNNEQFF.

V is TRBV18 and J is TRBJ2-7; D possibly uses TRBD1 or TRBD2 (5 bases each). CDR1 is KGHSH and CDR2 is LQKENI in the germline V gene. The CDR3 covers 13 residues. Trimming took off 2 bases at V and 1 base at J, with 6 bases between the two ends. The CDR3 bases are TGTGCCAGCTCACCAGGGGGTTCCTACGAGCAGTACTTC. This codes for CASSPGGSYEQYF.

The chain joins TRBV5-4 to TRBJ2-5, with 11 positions matching TRBD2. The V gene's germline CDR1 is SGHNT and CDR2 YYREEE (reference sequence). V trimming: 4 bases; J trimming: 2 bases; junction bases outside the gene matches: 7. The CDR3 extends over 16 amino acids. Here the CDR3 DNA reads TGTGCCAGCAGCCCTCAGGCTAGCGGGGGGCAAGAGACCCAGTACTTC. It is translated as CASSPQASGGQETQYF.

This clone was counted a single time. The rearrangement uses TRBV28 and TRBJ2-7; 9 bases map to TRBD1. Trimming at V came to 6 bases and at J to 5 bases, leaving 8 bases not matched to a gene. The CDR3 extends over 14 amino acids. Germline lookup yields CDR1 MDHEN and CDR2 SYDVKM. In DNA form, the CDR3 reads TGTGCCAGCAGCCGGGGACAGGGTCTCGACGAGCAGTACTTC. Protein product: CASSRGQGLDEQYF.

V and J are TRBV25-1 and TRBJ2-5; possibly TRBD2 for D (6 bases). The germline gives CDR1 MGHDK, CDR2 SYGVNS. Trimming stripped 5 bases from V and 1 base from J, with 14 bases between. There are 15 residues in the CDR3. The CDR3 protein is CASSPRRGSQETQYF. The CDR3 DNA follows: TGTGCCAGCAGTCCCCGGAGGGGCAGCCAAGAGACCCAGTACTTC.

The gene calls are TRBV6-4 and TRBJ2-1, with TRBD2 matching over 12 bases. The ends lost 4 bases at V and 9 bases at J; junction bases unmatched: 4. The length of the CDR3 is 14 residues. The V gene's germline CDR1 is MRHNA and CDR2 SNTAGT. CDR3 coding DNA: TGTGCCAGCAGTGCGACTAGCGGGAGACCTGAGCAGTTCTTC. Translation: CASSATSGRPEQFF.

V and J are TRBV30 and TRBJ2-6; D is uncertain. The ends were cut back, 3 bases at V and 3 bases at J, with 12 bases in the middle. This CDR3 is 15 amino acids long. The germline CDR1 and CDR2 sequences are GTSNPN and SVGIG (reference sequence). Here the CDR3 reads CAWSHREVGANVLTF. In DNA form, the CDR3 reads TGTGCCTGGAGCCACAGAGAGGTTGGGGCCAACGTCCTGACTTTC.

V is TRBV7-9 and J is TRBJ2-2, with 10 positions matching TRBD2. This CDR3 spans 16 amino acids. J was trimmed by 1 base and V by 4 bases; bases with no gene match: 3. Germline lookup yields CDR1 SEHNR and CDR2 FQNEAQ (reference sequence). The CDR3 DNA sequence: TGTGCCAGCAGCTCATCTAGCGGGAGGAACACCGGGGAGCTGTTTTTT. Translating it yields CASSSSSGRNTGELFF.